These 31 T cell receptor beta chains were sequenced from one sample in a study of T cell changes during pregnancy in multiple sclerosis. Sequencing used immunoSEQ multiplex PCR; TCRdb keeps in-frame clones, though not all of them. The table records 65,000 to 90,000 clones, about 90% of them present only once. The specimen was CD4+ T cells from peripheral blood mononuclear cells, collected after pregnancy. These receptors all stem from a female donor with multiple sclerosis, enrolled in a pregnancy study.

The chain uses TRBV18 and TRBJ1-2; 7 bases fit TRBD1. The CDR3 loop spans 16 amino acids. J gave up 8 bases and V 0 bases, and 12 bases lay outside the gene matches. The germline V gene encodes CDR1 KGHSH and CDR2 LQKENI. The CDR3 here is CASSPPVLRGLSGYTF. The CDR3 coding sequence is TGTGCCAGCTCACCACCGGTTTTAAGGGGGCTCAGCGGCTACACCTTC.

This clone was detected once. The chain recombines TRBV19 with TRBJ2-7; no firm D call. V was trimmed by 5 bases and J by 3 bases, leaving 14 bases between them. The CDR3 spans 14 residues. Germline V lookup: CDR1 LNHDA, CDR2 SQIVND (reference sequence). The CDR3 DNA sequence: TGTGCCAGTAGTCCCCTTGATAGCCTCTACGAGCAGTACTTC. Translation: CASSPLDSLYEQYF.

The CDR3 DNA reads as TGTGCCAGCATCCGGCCGGGGGGCACTGAAGCTTTCTTT. Translated: CASIRPGGTEAFF. The chain couples TRBV2 to TRBJ1-1; D possibly corresponds to TRBD1 (5 bases). Germline V gives CDR1 SNHLY, CDR2 FYNNEI. The germline V and J ends were trimmed by 7 bases and 4 bases, with 13 bases remaining between them. The length of the CDR3 is 13 residues.

The chain joins TRBV10-1 to TRBJ2-3, with D possibly TRBD1 on 6 matching bases. The germline V gene has CDR1 WNHNN and CDR2 SYGVQD (reference sequence). The CDR3 extends over 13 amino acids. The V end lost 3 bases, the J end lost 6 bases, and 10 bases lay between the germline ends. DNA for the CDR3: TGCGCCAGCAGTGAAAACCAGGGGGATACGCAGTATTTT. Encoded protein: CASSENQGDTQYF.

The chain carries TRBV11-2 and TRBJ2-5; weak D call: TRBD1 (5 bases). This CDR3 comprises 16 residues. Between the trimmed V and J ends, which lost 1 base and 2 bases, there was a span of 14 bases. Per the germline V gene, CDR1 is SGHAT and CDR2 is FQNNGV. The CDR3 loop is CASSLGRLTDQETQYF. CDR3 DNA sequence: TGTGCCAGCAGCTTAGGCAGGTTGACAGATCAAGAGACCCAGTACTTC. Filled out from reference TRBV11-2 and TRBJ2-5, the complete variable domain reads EAGVAQSPRYKIIEKRQSVAFWCNPISGHATLYWYQQILGQGPKLLIQFQNNGVVDDSQLPKDRFSAERLKGVDSTLKIQPAKLEDSAVYLCASSLGRLTDQETQYFGPGTRLLVL.

This chain connects TRBV27 to TRBJ2-7; 12 bases align to TRBD2. Germline CDR1 MNHEY, CDR2 SMNVEV (reference sequence). There are 14 residues in the CDR3. V shed 6 bases and J 2 bases; nucleotides not matched to a gene: 2. The CDR3 DNA sequence: TGTGCCAGCAGGGGACTAGCGGGTCCCTACGAGCAGTACTTC. Translated: CASRGLAGPYEQYF.

This chain links TRBV6-5 with TRBJ2-7; 7 nucleotides align to TRBD2. The germline V gene has CDR1 MNHEY and CDR2 SVGAGI. The CDR3 loop spans 14 amino acids. Trimming cost V 5 bases and J 7 bases; bases outside gene matches: 11. The CDR3 is CASSPYAGAGEQYF. CDR3 coding DNA: TGTGCCAGCAGTCCGTATGCGGGAGCGGGAGAGCAGTACTTC.

This clone occurred once. The rearrangement links TRBV28 to TRBJ1-4; the D is unclear. The CDR3 is 13 residues long. Germline V CDR1 and CDR2: MDHEN, SYDVKM. The V and J ends lost 1 base and 8 bases respectively, with 8 bases between them. DNA of the CDR3: TGTGCCAGCAGTTTATTCGATGAGGAAAAACTGTTTTTT. Its translation: CASSLFDEEKLFF.

This sequence joins TRBV2 and TRBJ2-2, with D possibly being TRBD1 (6 bases). V gave up 7 bases and J gave up 6 bases, with 18 bases separating them. This CDR3 is built from 15 residues. The germline CDR1 and CDR2 sequences are SNHLY and FYNNEI. The CDR3 sequence is CASTGQGNWAGELFF. CDR3 in DNA: TGTGCCAGCACGGGCCAGGGGAATTGGGCCGGGGAGCTGTTTTTT.

As concerns this clone: Other DNA sequences in this sample translate to the same CDR3. The chain couples TRBV18 to TRBJ1-1, with 7 bases matching TRBD1. J lost 4 bases, V lost 3 bases, and 5 bases had no gene match. CDR3 length: 14 amino acids. CDR1 and CDR2 from the germline V gene are KGHSH and LQKENI. In nucleotides, the CDR3 is TGTGCCAGCTCACCCCAGGGGGGAGGCACTGAAGCTTTCTTT. It codes for CASSPQGGGTEAFF.

This chain uses TRBV7-2 with TRBJ2-1; 10 positions match TRBD2. In germline, CDR1 is SGHTA, CDR2 FQGNSA. There are 17 residues in the CDR3. J lost 10 bases, V lost 2 bases, and 14 bases had no gene match. Here the CDR3 DNA reads TGTGCCAGCAGCTTAAGGTTCTTGCTAGCGGGAGTAAAGGAGCAGTTCTTC. Residues: CASSLRFLLAGVKEQFF.

The chain couples TRBV9 to TRBJ2-7; a possible D gene is TRBD2 (5 bases). The CDR3 spans 13 residues. V was clipped by 1 base and J by 5 bases, with 10 bases between them. Germline V gene sequence: CDR1 SGDLS, CDR2 YYNGEE. CDR3 region: CASSVPGSNEQYF. In DNA, the CDR3 is TGTGCCAGCAGCGTACCGGGGAGCAACGAGCAGTACTTC.

The chain has TRBV19 and TRBJ1-1; 7 nucleotides match TRBD1. The CDR3 is 14 residues long. Germline-derived CDR1 and CDR2 are LNHDA and SQIVND (reference sequence). J was trimmed by 1 base and V by 10 bases; bases with no gene match: 9. CDR3 nucleotide sequence: TGTGCCACCAGGAACAGGGGACAGAACACTGAAGCTTTCTTT. Residues: CATRNRGQNTEAFF.

This chain joins TRBV19 and TRBJ2-2; TRBD1 aligns across 9 bases. The CDR3 has 15 amino acids. The V gene end was trimmed by 5 bases and the J gene end by 3 bases; junction bases not matched to a gene: 4. Germline loops: CDR1 LNHDA, CDR2 SQIVND (reference sequence). CDR3: CASSFRDRDTGELFF. The DNA for the CDR3 is TGTGCCAGTAGTTTCCGGGACAGGGACACCGGGGAGCTGTTTTTT.

The chain joins TRBV5-1 to TRBJ2-3; 7 bases are a match to TRBD1. Germline V gene data show CDR1 as SGHRS and CDR2 as YFSETQ. Losses at the gene ends were 0 bases for V and 6 bases for J; bases not matched to a gene: 10. The CDR3 extends over 16 amino acids. The CDR3 protein is CASSLVGTDRGDTQYF. Written as DNA, the CDR3 is TGCGCCAGCAGCTTGGTTGGGACAGATAGAGGGGATACGCAGTATTTT.

The V call is TRBV30, the J call TRBJ2-2; tentatively, D is TRBD2 (7 bases). This CDR3 is built from 15 residues. V was pared by 0 bases and J by 5 bases, with 13 bases between. The V gene's germline CDR1 is GTSNPN and CDR2 SVGIG (reference sequence). CDR3 nucleotides: TGTGCCTGGAGTGTCTCACAGGGAGGGACCGGGGAGCTGTTTTTT. Translating gives CAWSVSQGGTGELFF. Using reference TRBV30 and TRBJ2-2 for the parts outside the CDR3, the full variable domain is SQTIHQWPATLVQPVGSPLSLECTVEGTSNPNLYWYRQAAGRGLQLLFYSVGIGQISSEVPQNLSASRPQDRQFILSSKKLLLSDSGFYLCAWSVSQGGTGELFFGEGSRLTVL.

This sequence joins TRBV6-1 and TRBJ1-2; TRBD1 aligns across 11 bases. J gave up 3 bases and V 2 bases, and 5 bases lay outside the gene matches. From germline, CDR1 is MNHNS and CDR2 SASEGT. CDR3 length equals 16 residues. CDR3 region: CASSESGQGVYYGYTF. The CDR3 DNA is TGTGCCAGCAGTGAATCGGGACAGGGGGTATACTATGGCTACACCTTC.

The chain couples TRBV27 to TRBJ1-1; no definite D call. This CDR3 is 14 amino acids long. Germline assignment: CDR1 MNHEY and CDR2 SMNVEV (reference sequence). V lost 2 bases, J lost 0 bases, and 7 bases lay in between. CDR3: CASSLTVMNTEAFF. CDR3 nucleotide sequence: TGTGCCAGCAGTTTAACAGTCATGAACACTGAAGCTTTCTTT.

The chain has TRBV19 and TRBJ1-1, with TRBD1 matching 7 bases. Per germline, CDR1 LNHDA and CDR2 SQIVND (reference sequence). V trimming: 7 bases; J trimming: 5 bases; junction bases outside the gene matches: 13. This CDR3 has 15 residues. The CDR3 DNA reads TGTGCCAGTATAGGTTGGGGCCAGGGGGAAACTGAAGCTTTCTTT. It encodes CASIGWGQGETEAFF. The full variable domain, in which reference TRBV19 and TRBJ1-1 provide the parts outside the CDR3, is DGGITQSPKYLFRKEGQNVTLSCEQNLNHDAMYWYRQDPGQGLRLIYYSQIVNDFQKGDIAEGYSVSREKKESFPLTVTSAQKNPTAFYLCASIGWGQGETEAFFGQGTRLTVV.

This clone was detected a few times. The chain uses TRBV6-5 and TRBJ1-1, with a weak D call TRBD1 (6 bases). Trimming removed 5 bases from V and 4 bases from J, with 14 bases in between. Germline V gives CDR1 MNHEY, CDR2 SVGAGI. The CDR3 spans 14 residues. CDR3 nucleotides: TGTGCCAGCAGTGACCGGACAGACCTCACTGAAGCTTTCTTT. It specifies CASSDRTDLTEAFF.

The chain links TRBV6-1 to TRBJ1-1, with 7 bases lining up with TRBD1. Unmatched junction bases numbered 9, after V lost 10 bases and J lost 1 base. Germline CDR1 and CDR2: MNHNS and SASEGT. The CDR3 has 14 amino acids. CDR3 sequence: CATDKRQGNTEAFF. The CDR3 DNA sequence: TGTGCCACAGACAAAAGACAGGGGAACACTGAAGCTTTCTTT.

The rearrangement joins TRBV19 to TRBJ2-7; 8 bases map to TRBD2. This CDR3 is built from 14 residues. The germline CDR1 and CDR2 sequences are LNHDA and SQIVND (reference sequence). With V trimmed by 7 bases and J by 7 bases, 12 bases remained unmatched. CDR3: CASNPSGLVGEQYF. The CDR3 DNA reads as TGTGCCAGTAACCCATCGGGACTAGTCGGTGAGCAGTACTTC.

The chain links TRBV19 to TRBJ1-4, with D possibly TRBD1 on 6 matching bases. With 4 bases removed from V and 6 bases from J, the gap between germline ends came to 12 bases. The CDR3 contains 14 residues. Germline lookup yields CDR1 LNHDA and CDR2 SQIVND (reference sequence). As DNA, the CDR3 is TGTGCCAGTAGTAAAGGGGCAGGGGATGAAAAACTGTTTTTT. Its protein product is CASSKGAGDEKLFF.

The chain has TRBV14 and TRBJ1-2, with a possible D match to TRBD1 (6 bases). This CDR3 comprises 15 residues. The V gene's germline CDR1 is SGHDN and CDR2 FVKESK. V lost 1 base to trimming and J lost 6 bases, with 15 bases between them. CDR3 loop: CASSQGPAGAHGYTF. In DNA form, the CDR3 reads TGTGCCAGCAGCCAAGGCCCTGCGGGGGCGCATGGCTACACCTTC. The entire variable domain, with the rest obtained from reference TRBV14 and TRBJ1-2, is as follows: EAGVTQFPSHSVIEKGQTVTLRCDPISGHDNLYWYRRVMGKEIKFLLHFVKESKQDESGMPNNRFLAERTGGTYSTLKVQPAELEDSGVYFCASSQGPAGAHGYTFGSGTRLTVV.

The chain links TRBV5-6 to TRBJ2-3, with D possibly being TRBD2 (6 bases). V dropped 0 bases and J dropped 3 bases, with 14 bases sitting between them. The germline gives CDR1 SGHDT, CDR2 YYEEEE. The CDR3 loop spans 16 amino acids. CDR3 sequence: CASSLVGGGVTDTQYF. DNA for the CDR3: TGTGCCAGCAGCTTGGTTGGGGGAGGCGTTACAGATACGCAGTATTTT.

The V gene is TRBV9, the J gene TRBJ2-1; 10 positions agree with TRBD1. CDR1 is SGDLS and CDR2 is YYNGEE in the germline V gene. The V gene end was trimmed by 1 base and the J gene end by 7 bases; junction bases not matched to a gene: 20. The CDR3 covers 20 residues. The CDR3: CASSVSIPKIVGQGDNEQFF. CDR3 in DNA: TGTGCCAGCAGCGTAAGCATTCCTAAAATAGTAGGACAGGGGGATAATGAGCAGTTCTTC.

V and J are TRBV2 and TRBJ1-5; 8 bases are shared with TRBD1. The CDR3 is 14 residues long. The trim removed 6 bases at V and 1 base at J, leaving 2 bases unmatched. CDR1 SNHLY and CDR2 FYNNEI come from the germline V gene. The DNA for the CDR3 is TGTGCCAGCAGATGGACAGGGAGCAATCAGCCCCAGCATTTT. Amino acid sequence: CASRWTGSNQPQHF.

The chain employs TRBV7-3 and TRBJ2-2, with a tentative D call TRBD1 (6 bases). This CDR3 spans 15 amino acids. Germline values: CDR1 SGHTA, CDR2 FQGTGA. The V end was cut by 5 bases, the J end by 1 base, with 11 bases between. In DNA form, the CDR3 reads TGTGCCAGCAGCCCGGGACATAGGAACACCGGGGAGCTGTTTTTT. Translation: CASSPGHRNTGELFF.

J is TRBJ2-1 and V is TRBV6-1, with D possibly being TRBD1 (6 bases). Germline V gene sequence: CDR1 MNHNS, CDR2 SASEGT. CDR3 length: 12 residues. The germline V and J ends were trimmed by 6 bases and 8 bases, with 11 bases remaining between them. This CDR3 reads CASSTTGYEQFF. The CDR3 DNA reads as TGTGCCAGCAGCACCACAGGGTATGAGCAGTTCTTC.

The chain joins TRBV9 to TRBJ2-3; 8 bases map to TRBD2. J lost 2 bases, V lost 3 bases, and 8 bases had no gene match. The length of the CDR3 is 16 residues. The germline V gene has CDR1 SGDLS and CDR2 YYNGEE. The CDR3 loop reads CASSAPGGRVTDTQYF. Written as DNA, the CDR3 is TGTGCCAGCAGCGCCCCGGGGGGGCGGGTCACAGATACGCAGTATTTT.

V and J are TRBV29-1 and TRBJ1-1, with D hard to call. The CDR3 runs to 15 residues. V was trimmed by 4 bases and J by 0 bases, leaving 15 bases between them. Germline lookup yields CDR1 SQVTM and CDR2 ANQGSEA. The CDR3 bases are TGCAGCGTTGTAGAGCACAGCCCAATGAACACTGAAGCTTTCTTT. Translating it yields CSVVEHSPMNTEAFF.